This T cell receptor beta chain derives from a study of OX40 agonist ivuxolimab in advanced cancers. Study overall: Prior checkpoint blockade (anti-PD-1, anti-PD-L1 or anti-CTLA-4) was permitted; less than 45% had it.

Trimming removed 5 bases at V and 2 bases at J, with 16 bases between. The CDR3 loop spans 15 amino acids. The germline V gene has CDR1 SEHNR and CDR2 FQNEAQ (reference sequence). Some clones are missing from TCRdb's copy, which holds only in-frame ones; the method was immunoSEQ multiplex PCR. The sample has about 32,000 clones, about 83% seen once; the top ten hold about a fifth. This clone occurred once. No antigen is known for it. Findings and limits, study-wide: Both CD4+ and CD8+ T cell populations in blood had undergone clonal expansion by week 6 at 0.1 to 3.0 mg/kg.

The clonotype originates from an adult with an advanced solid tumor such as melanoma, head and neck, liver or kidney cancer. This chain uses TRBV7-9 with TRBJ2-7; D may be TRBD1 or TRBD2 (5 bases each). The material sequenced was CD4+ or CD8+ T cells sorted from blood, taken in a trial of the OX40 agonist ivuxolimab. This chain's CDR3 is CASSGEGRETYEQYF. Here the CDR3 DNA reads TGTGCCAGCAGCGGCGAGGGCAGGGAAACCTACGAGCAGTACTTC.